This is a list of T cell receptor beta chains from one sample in a study of blood T cells in healthy people across ages. TCRdb used MiXCR to reprocess the 5' RACE reads, holding one entry per CDR3 protein. The sample has over a million distinct CDR3 sequences; 45% are singletons. Sample: blood. These receptors were obtained from a woman aged 60-70 years in good health. Both conserved end residues are part of each CDR3. The D gene is left open where the match is weak. Where a row states a size, it is once, few, many or the class of an expanded clone; other rows omit it.

d_call: .
j_call: TRBJ1-6
clone_size: few
v_call: TRBV4-1
cdr3_nt: TGCGCCAGCAGCCAAGAGGCTGTCCTAAGCTCCTATAATTCACCCCTCCACTTT
cdr3_aa: CASSQEAVLSSYNSPLHF

d_call: .
j_call: TRBJ2-3
clone_size: .
v_call: TRBV20-1
cdr3_nt: TGCAGTGCTAGACGCGATGGGGGTACAGATACGCAGTATTTT
cdr3_aa: CSARRDGGTDTQYF

d_call: .
j_call: TRBJ2-7
clone_size: few
v_call: TRBV5-1
cdr3_nt: TGCGCCAGCAGCATCATCCCCTCCTACGAGCAGTACTTC
cdr3_aa: CASSIIPSYEQYF

d_call: .
j_call: TRBJ1-1
clone_size: .
v_call: TRBV21-1
cdr3_nt: TGTGCCAGCCCTGCAGGGGGCCGGGACACTGAAGCTTTCTTT
cdr3_aa: CASPAGGRDTEAFF

d_call: .
j_call: TRBJ2-7
clone_size: .
v_call: TRBV7-3
cdr3_nt: TGTGCCAGCAGCTTAACCAGGGGAGCCGGCGAGCAGTACTTC
cdr3_aa: CASSLTRGAGEQYF

d_call: TRBD1
j_call: TRBJ2-7
clone_size: .
v_call: TRBV28
cdr3_nt: TGTGCCAGCAGAACCTCGGGACAGGGATTCTACGAGCAGTACTTC
cdr3_aa: CASRTSGQGFYEQYF

d_call: TRBD2
j_call: TRBJ2-1
clone_size: few
v_call: TRBV5-1
cdr3_nt: TGCGCCAGCAGCTTGGAAGGGACTAGCGGTAGACTGTTCTTC
cdr3_aa: CASSLEGTSGRLFF

d_call: .
j_call: TRBJ2-2
clone_size: .
v_call: TRBV10-3
cdr3_nt: TGTGCCATCAGTGAAACCAACACCGGGGAGCTGTTTTTT
cdr3_aa: CAISETNTGELFF

d_call: TRBD2
j_call: TRBJ2-1
clone_size: once
v_call: TRBV20-1
cdr3_nt: TGCAGTGCTAGAGATGGCCTAGCGGGAAGCCACGGTGAGCAGTTCTTC
cdr3_aa: CSARDGLAGSHGEQFF

d_call: TRBD2
j_call: TRBJ2-1
clone_size: .
v_call: TRBV27
cdr3_nt: TGTGCCAGCAGTTTATACGCCATACAACCCGTACTAGCGGGAGCCTACAATGAGCAGTTCTTC
cdr3_aa: CASSLYAIQPVLAGAYNEQFF

d_call: TRBD1
j_call: TRBJ2-7
clone_size: .
v_call: TRBV4-1
cdr3_nt: TGCGCCAGGAGCCAAGGGCCGGGACAGGGAAAACACGAGCAGTACTTC
cdr3_aa: CARSQGPGQGKHEQYF

d_call: TRBD2
j_call: TRBJ2-3
clone_size: .
v_call: TRBV11-2
cdr3_nt: TGTGCCAGCAGCGACGAGCGGGGTTTAACAGATACGCAGTATTTT
cdr3_aa: CASSDERGLTDTQYF

d_call: TRBD2
j_call: TRBJ2-5
clone_size: .
v_call: TRBV15
cdr3_nt: TGTGCCACCAGCAGATATTTGGGGACTAGCGGGGTTCAAGAGACCCAGTACTTC
cdr3_aa: CATSRYLGTSGVQETQYF

d_call: .
j_call: TRBJ1-2
clone_size: .
v_call: TRBV11-2
cdr3_nt: TGTGCCAGCAGCCCCTCCCCCAGGGGACCCAACTATGGCTACACCTTC
cdr3_aa: CASSPSPRGPNYGYTF